Below, one T cell receptor beta chain is given with its context. This record belongs to a study of blood T cell repertoires in COVID-19. Profiled with immunoSEQ multiplex PCR; TCRdb holds only in-frame clones, not every one. The profile covers around 220,000 clones, with less than 90% appearing a single time and 6.8% taken by the ten largest. The sample taken for sequencing was PBMCs or T cells enriched from blood (not recorded which). The receptor's source is a woman aged 40 to 49 who had recovered from COVID-19.

The CDR3 spells CASSLLGEGDGYTF. CDR3 DNA: TGTGCCAGCAGTTTGTTAGGAGAGGGAGATGGCTACACCTTC. The chain links TRBV27 to TRBJ1-2; no firm D call. Trimming stripped 3 bases from V and 6 bases from J, with 14 bases between. The CDR3 spans 14 residues. CDR1 is MNHEY and CDR2 is SMNVEV in the germline V gene (reference sequence).